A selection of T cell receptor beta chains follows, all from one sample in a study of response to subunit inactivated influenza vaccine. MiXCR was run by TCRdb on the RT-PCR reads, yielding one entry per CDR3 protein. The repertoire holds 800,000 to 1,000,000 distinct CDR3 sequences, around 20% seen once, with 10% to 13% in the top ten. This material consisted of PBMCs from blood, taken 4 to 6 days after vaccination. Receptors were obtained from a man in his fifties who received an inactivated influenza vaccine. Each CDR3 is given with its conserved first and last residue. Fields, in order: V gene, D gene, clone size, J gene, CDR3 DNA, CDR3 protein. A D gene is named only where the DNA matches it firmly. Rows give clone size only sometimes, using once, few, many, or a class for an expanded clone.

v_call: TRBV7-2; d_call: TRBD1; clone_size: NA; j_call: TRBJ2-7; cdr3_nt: TGTGCCAGCAGCCTCAGACAGGGCTACTACGAGCAGTACTTC; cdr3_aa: CASSLRQGYYEQYF
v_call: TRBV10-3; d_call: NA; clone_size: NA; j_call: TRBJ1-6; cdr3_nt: TGTGCCATCAGTGAGTCGATCAGAGTTAATTCACCCCTCCACTTT; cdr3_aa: CAISESIRVNSPLHF
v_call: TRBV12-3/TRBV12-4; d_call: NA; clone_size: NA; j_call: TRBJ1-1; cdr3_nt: TGTGCCAGCAGTTTGTTCGTGAACACTGAAGCTTTCTTT; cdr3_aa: CASSLFVNTEAFF
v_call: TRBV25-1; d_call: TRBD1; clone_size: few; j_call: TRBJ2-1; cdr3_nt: TGTGCCAGCAACGGCCGCGTAGTTGGCCCAGGGGGCAATGAGCAGTTCTTC; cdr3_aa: CASNGRVVGPGGNEQFF
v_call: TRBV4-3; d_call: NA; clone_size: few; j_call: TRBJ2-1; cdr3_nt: TGCGCCAGCAGCCAAGATCCGAGTGGGGACAATGAGCAGTTCTTC; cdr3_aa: CASSQDPSGDNEQFF
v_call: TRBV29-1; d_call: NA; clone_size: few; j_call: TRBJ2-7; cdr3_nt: TGCAGCGTTGAACTGAGAGGGACCTACGAGCAGTACTTC; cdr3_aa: CSVELRGTYEQYF
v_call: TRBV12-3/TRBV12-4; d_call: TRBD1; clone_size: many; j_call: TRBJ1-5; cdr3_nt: TGTGCCAGCAGTGTCGGACAGGGCCATCAGCCCCAGCATTTT; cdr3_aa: CASSVGQGHQPQHF
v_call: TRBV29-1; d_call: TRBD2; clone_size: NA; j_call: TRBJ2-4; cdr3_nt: TGCAGCGTTGAAGAATACGGGGGGAGCAAAAACATTCAGTACTTC; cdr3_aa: CSVEEYGGSKNIQYF
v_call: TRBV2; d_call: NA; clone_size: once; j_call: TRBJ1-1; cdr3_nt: TGTGCCAGCAGTGAGGCGGGGGGTGATGAAGCTTTCTTT; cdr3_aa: CASSEAGGDEAFF
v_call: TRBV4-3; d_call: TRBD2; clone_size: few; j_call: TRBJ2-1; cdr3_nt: TGCGCCAGCAGCCAAGAGGGCGGGAGGGAAGGGGAGCAGTTCTTC; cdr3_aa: CASSQEGGREGEQFF
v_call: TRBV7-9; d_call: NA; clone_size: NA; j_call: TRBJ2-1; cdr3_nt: TGTGCCAGCAGCCCCGGGGCCAGGAGCTACAATGAGCAGTTCTTC; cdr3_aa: CASSPGARSYNEQFF
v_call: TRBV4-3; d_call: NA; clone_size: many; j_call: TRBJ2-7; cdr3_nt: TGCGCCAGCAGCCAAGACAGGTCTTACGAGCAGTACTTC; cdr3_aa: CASSQDRSYEQYF
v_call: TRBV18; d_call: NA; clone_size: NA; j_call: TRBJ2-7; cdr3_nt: TGTGCCAGCTCACAGACACTAGCTGGCGAGCAGTACTTC; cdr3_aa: CASSQTLAGEQYF
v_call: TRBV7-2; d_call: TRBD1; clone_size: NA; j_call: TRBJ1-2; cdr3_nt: TGTGCCAGCAGCCCGCAACAGGGGGCTCACTATGGCTACACCTTC; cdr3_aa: CASSPQQGAHYGYTF
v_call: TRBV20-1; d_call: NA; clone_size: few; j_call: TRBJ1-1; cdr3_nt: TGCAGTGTCGCGGGACTCGTTCTTACTGAAGCTTTCTTT; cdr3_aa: CSVAGLVLTEAFF
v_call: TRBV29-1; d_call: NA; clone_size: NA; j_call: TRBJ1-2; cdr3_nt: TGCAGCGTTGACCCCATGGGGCAGGGTGGCTACACCTTC; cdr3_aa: CSVDPMGQGGYTF
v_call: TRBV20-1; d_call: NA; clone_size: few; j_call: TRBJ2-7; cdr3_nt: TGCAGTGCTAGGATAGCTCGGAAATCCTACGAGCAGTACTTC; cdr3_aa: CSARIARKSYEQYF
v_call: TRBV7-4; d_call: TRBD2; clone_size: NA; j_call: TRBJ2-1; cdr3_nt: TGTGCCACCTGCCAAGGGACTAGCGGCCTCAATGAGCAGTTCTTC; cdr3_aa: CATCQGTSGLNEQFF
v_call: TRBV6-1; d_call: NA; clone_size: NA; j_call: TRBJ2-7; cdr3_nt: TGTGCCAGCAGGGGGACCGCATTCTACGAGCAGTACTTC; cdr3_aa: CASRGTAFYEQYF
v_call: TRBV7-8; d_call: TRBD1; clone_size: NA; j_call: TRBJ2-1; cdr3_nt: TGTGCCAGCAGCTTCGGGGACAGGGGCAGTGAGCAGTTCTTC; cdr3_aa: CASSFGDRGSEQFF
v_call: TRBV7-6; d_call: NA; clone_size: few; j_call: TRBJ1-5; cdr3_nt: TGTGCCAGCAGCTTATGGGTCGGGCAGCCCCAGCATTTT; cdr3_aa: CASSLWVGQPQHF
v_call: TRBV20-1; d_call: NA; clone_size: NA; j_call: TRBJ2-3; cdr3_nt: TGCAGTGCTCCCGCTAGCACAGATACGCAGTATTTT; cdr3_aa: CSAPASTDTQYF
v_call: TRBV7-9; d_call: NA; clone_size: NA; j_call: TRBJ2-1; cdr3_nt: TGTGCCAGCAGCCACAGAGCTATCAGCTCCTACAATGAGCAGTTCTTC; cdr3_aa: CASSHRAISSYNEQFF
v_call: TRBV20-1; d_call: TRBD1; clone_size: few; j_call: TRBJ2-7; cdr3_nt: TGCAGTGCTATGCCGGGGACAGGGGCTTACGAGCAGTACTTC; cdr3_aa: CSAMPGTGAYEQYF
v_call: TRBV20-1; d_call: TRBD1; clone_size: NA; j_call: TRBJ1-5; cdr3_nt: TGCAGTGCCACGGCACAGGGGTCGGGGGGTCAGCCCCAGCATTTT; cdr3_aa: CSATAQGSGGQPQHF
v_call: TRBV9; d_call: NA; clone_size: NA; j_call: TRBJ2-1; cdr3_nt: TGTGCCAGCAAGAGTGGCTCCTCCTACAATGAGCAGTTCTTC; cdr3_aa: CASKSGSSYNEQFF
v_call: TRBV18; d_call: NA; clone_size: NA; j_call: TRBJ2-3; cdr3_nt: TGTGCCAGCTCACCTCAGCTAGCGCCAGATACGCAGTATTTT; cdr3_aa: CASSPQLAPDTQYF
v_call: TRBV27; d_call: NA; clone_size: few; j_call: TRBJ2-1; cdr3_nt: TGTGCCAGCAGTTTATCGAGCGGGCGCTTCTACAATGAGCAGTTCTTC; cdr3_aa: CASSLSSGRFYNEQFF
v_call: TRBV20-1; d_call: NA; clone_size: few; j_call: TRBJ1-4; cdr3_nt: TGCAGTGCTCCCCGGGGGACCTCTAAGGGAAAACTGTTTTTT; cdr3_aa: CSAPRGTSKGKLFF
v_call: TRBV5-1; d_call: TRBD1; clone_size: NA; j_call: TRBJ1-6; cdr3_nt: TGCGCCAGCTCGTATCGGACAGGGAATTCACCCCTCCACTTT; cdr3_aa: CASSYRTGNSPLHF
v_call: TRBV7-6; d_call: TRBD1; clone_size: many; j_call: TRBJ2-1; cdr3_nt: TGTGCCAGCAGCTTACCGACAGGGGGTTACAATGAGCAGTTCTTC; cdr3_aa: CASSLPTGGYNEQFF
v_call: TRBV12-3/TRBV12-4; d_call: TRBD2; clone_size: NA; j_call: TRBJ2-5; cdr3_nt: TGTGCCAGTGGGAGAGGCGGGAGTATCGCGGAGACCCAGTACTTC; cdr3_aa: CASGRGGSIAETQYF
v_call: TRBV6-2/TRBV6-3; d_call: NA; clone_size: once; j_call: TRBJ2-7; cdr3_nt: TGTGCCAGCAGTTACCAGGGGACGAGGAACGAGCAGTACTTC; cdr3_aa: CASSYQGTRNEQYF